This TCR beta chain was captured in a study of cytomegalovirus exposure and HLA in healthy donors. As regards this clone: Its antigen is as yet unknown.

The study, taken as a whole, reports: Some segments of the V type, notably TRBV6-2 and TRBV6-3, were excluded as indistinguishable. A later analysis reportedly identified an Asian-associated ancestry cluster as carrying fewer N-insertions than the approximately 670-donor mean. A later look showed TCR association rates differing by HLA locus, highest for DRB1 and lowest for HLA-C. Later analysis showed most CMV-associated TCR beta chains appearing HLA-restricted.

This CDR3 has 13 residues. Germline loops: CDR1 LNHDA, CDR2 SQIVND (reference sequence). Trimming shortened V by 5 bases and J by 6 bases, and 11 bases separated the two germline ends. PCR involved 60 Vbeta and 13 Jbeta primers. This table comes from immunoSEQ multiplex PCR, and its TCRdb copy is limited to in-frame clones, with some not included. The sample holds just under 80,000 clones, about three quarters seen once. The chain uses TRBV19 and TRBJ1-5; D is perhaps TRBD1 (6 bases). This sequence originates from a man aged 40-49 years in good health and CMV-seronegative. Sequenced sample: PBMCs. This chain's CDR3 is CASSAGVGQPQHF. The DNA for the CDR3 is TGTGCCAGTAGTGCAGGGGTTGGTCAGCCCCAGCATTTT. Looking up the rest from reference TRBV19 and TRBJ1-5 gives the full variable domain: DGGITQSPKYLFRKEGQNVTLSCEQNLNHDAMYWYRQDPGQGLRLIYYSQIVNDFQKGDIAEGYSVSREKKESFPLTVTSAQKNPTAFYLCASSAGVGQPQHFGDGTRLSIL.